This is a list of T cell receptor beta chains from one sample in a study of blood T cell repertoires in COVID-19. Repertoires were generated with immunoSEQ multiplex PCR, while TCRdb's copy carries only in-frame clones and drops some. The table records fewer than 85,000 clones, 88% of them present only once. The sample was peripheral blood. Receptors were obtained from a human donor in a cohort sampled during active COVID-19. Both conserved end residues are trimmed from each CDR3. The order of the fields is V gene, J gene, CDR3 protein.

V: TRBV6-6; J: TRBJ1-1; CDR3: ASRQGTNTEAF
V: TRBV28; J: TRBJ1-2; CDR3: ASSLLQGADYGYT
V: TRBV30; J: TRBJ1-1; CDR3: AWSSGTGHGAF
V: TRBV18; J: TRBJ1-3; CDR3: ASSPPGGTTIY
V: TRBV7-6; J: TRBJ2-7; CDR3: ASSPRQGTSGYEQY
V: TRBV7-7; J: TRBJ2-1; CDR3: ASSLTSSDLGEQF
V: TRBV4-1; J: TRBJ2-5; CDR3: ASSQDGSSGLQETQY
V: TRBV28; J: TRBJ2-7; CDR3: ASSLQSSYEQY
V: TRBV4-1; J: TRBJ2-3; CDR3: ASSPRERGTDTQY
V: TRBV5-1; J: TRBJ2-1; CDR3: ASSFPAGVRGGEQF
V: TRBV3-1/TRBV3-2; J: TRBJ1-1; CDR3: ASSQAGTGGLVNTEAF
V: TRBV7-6; J: TRBJ1-3; CDR3: ASSLSLDLSGNTIY
V: TRBV10-3; J: TRBJ1-1; CDR3: AISERGDTEAF
V: TRBV3-1/TRBV3-2; J: TRBJ2-3; CDR3: ASSHLAGAATDTQY
V: TRBV4-1; J: TRBJ1-1; CDR3: ASSQAYSVQDLNTEAF
V: TRBV19; J: TRBJ1-2; CDR3: ASNMGRSNYGYT
V: TRBV25-1; J: TRBJ2-2; CDR3: ASSESAGGGTGELF
V: TRBV7-2; J: TRBJ2-5; CDR3: ASSLFLGGETQY
V: TRBV5-5; J: TRBJ2-3; CDR3: ASRQTSGVEETDTQY
V: TRBV2; J: TRBJ2-1; CDR3: ASSVGPTGGSDEQF
V: TRBV24-1; J: TRBJ2-1; CDR3: AISDGGSYNEQF
V: TRBV11-3; J: TRBJ1-6; CDR3: ASSTGYNSPLH
V: TRBV27; J: TRBJ1-2; CDR3: ASQGLDYGYT
V: TRBV18; J: TRBJ1-1; CDR3: ASSPHSLEAF
V: TRBV27; J: TRBJ1-2; CDR3: ASSLSPDYGYT
V: TRBV19; J: TRBJ1-2; CDR3: ASTSREIIYGYT
V: TRBV27; J: TRBJ2-2; CDR3: ASSFWNTGELF
V: TRBV6-5; J: TRBJ1-6; CDR3: ASGAEVNSPLH
V: TRBV3-1/TRBV3-2; J: TRBJ2-1; CDR3: ASSQEGTSRSEQF
V: TRBV7-8; J: TRBJ1-2; CDR3: ASSNRQGLDYGYT
V: TRBV21-1; J: TRBJ2-6; CDR3: ASSVRDRGSGANVLT
V: TRBV11-2; J: TRBJ2-7; CDR3: ASSLEDRRQPYEQY
V: TRBV29-1; J: TRBJ1-1; CDR3: SVYQGGMEAF
V: TRBV11-1; J: TRBJ2-2; CDR3: AAQIWGGHGELF
V: TRBV2; J: TRBJ2-2; CDR3: ASSGQGKLSNTGELF
V: TRBV4-1; J: TRBJ1-5; CDR3: ASSQKTRQTNQPQH
V: TRBV10-3; J: TRBJ1-2; CDR3: AISESKYYGYT
V: TRBV6-4; J: TRBJ1-6; CDR3: ASSEMMGANSPLH
V: TRBV7-9; J: TRBJ2-5; CDR3: ASSSFDRGETQY
V: TRBV5-1; J: TRBJ1-2; CDR3: ASSLEGQGKIDGYT
V: TRBV6-5; J: TRBJ1-5; CDR3: ASSSPGQGVI
V: TRBV11-3; J: TRBJ2-5; CDR3: ASSPGSSQETQY
V: TRBV6-5; J: TRBJ1-5; CDR3: ASQPGGNQPQH
V: TRBV28; J: TRBJ1-3; CDR3: ATQNRVSGNTIY
V: TRBV10-3; J: TRBJ1-6; CDR3: AISESTGSASPLH
V: TRBV5-1; J: TRBJ1-3; CDR3: ASSSMGQAGNTIY
V: TRBV11-1; J: TRBJ1-6; CDR3: ASSSGQPHSPLH
V: TRBV10-2; J: TRBJ2-1; CDR3: ASSSGQGKNEQF
V: TRBV7-9; J: TRBJ2-2; CDR3: ASSWDFLTGELF
V: TRBV19; J: TRBJ1-1; CDR3: ASSQWEGATEAF
V: TRBV27; J: TRBJ1-4; CDR3: ASSDQGATNEKLF
V: TRBV5-6; J: TRBJ1-6; CDR3: ASSLIDSPLH
V: TRBV19; J: TRBJ1-2; CDR3: ASRPGQLNYGYT
V: TRBV28; J: TRBJ2-3; CDR3: ASRGGGTNTQY
V: TRBV6-5; J: TRBJ2-1; CDR3: ASSFTGEAEQF
V: TRBV4-1; J: TRBJ1-1; CDR3: ASSRGEGADTEAF
V: TRBV2; J: TRBJ1-3; CDR3: ASCWDRVSGNTIY
V: TRBV5-1; J: TRBJ2-1; CDR3: ASSLARSNNEQF
V: TRBV5-8; J: TRBJ2-7; CDR3: ASITGSSYEQY
V: TRBV19; J: TRBJ1-5; CDR3: ASSLDRVDTASNQPQH